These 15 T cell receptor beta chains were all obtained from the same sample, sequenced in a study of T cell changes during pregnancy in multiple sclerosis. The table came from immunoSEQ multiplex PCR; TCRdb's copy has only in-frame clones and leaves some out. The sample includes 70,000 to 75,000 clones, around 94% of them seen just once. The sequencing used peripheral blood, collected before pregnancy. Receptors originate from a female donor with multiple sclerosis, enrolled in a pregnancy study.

CDR3 residues: CASSVTGRETQYF. The DNA of the CDR3 is TGTGCCAGCAGTGTGACAGGCAGAGAGACCCAGTACTTC. This chain connects TRBV2 to TRBJ2-5, with a tentative D call TRBD1 (6 bases). Trimming stripped 4 bases from V and 4 bases from J, with 10 bases between. The CDR3 is made up of 13 amino acids. Germline V lookup: CDR1 SNHLY, CDR2 FYNNEI.

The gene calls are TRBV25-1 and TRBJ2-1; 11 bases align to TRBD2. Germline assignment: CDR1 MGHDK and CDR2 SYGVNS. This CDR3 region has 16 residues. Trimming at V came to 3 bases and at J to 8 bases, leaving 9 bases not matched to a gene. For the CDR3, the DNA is TGTGCCAGCAGTGACCGTAGCGGGAGGGCCGGGGATGAGCAGTTCTTC. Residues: CASSDRSGRAGDEQFF.

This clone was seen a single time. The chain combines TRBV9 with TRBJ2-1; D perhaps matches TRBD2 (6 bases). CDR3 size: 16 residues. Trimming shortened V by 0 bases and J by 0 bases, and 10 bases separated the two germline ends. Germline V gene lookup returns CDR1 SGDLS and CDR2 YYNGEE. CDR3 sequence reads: CASSVASDSSYNEQFF. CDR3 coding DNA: TGTGCCAGCAGCGTAGCTAGCGACAGCTCCTACAATGAGCAGTTCTTC. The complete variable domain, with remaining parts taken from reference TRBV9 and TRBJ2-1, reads DSGVTQTPKHLITATGQRVTLRCSPRSGDLSVYWYQQSLDQGLQFLIQYYNGEERAKGNILERFSAQQFPDLHSELNLSSLELGDSALYFCASSVASDSSYNEQFFGPGTRLTVL.

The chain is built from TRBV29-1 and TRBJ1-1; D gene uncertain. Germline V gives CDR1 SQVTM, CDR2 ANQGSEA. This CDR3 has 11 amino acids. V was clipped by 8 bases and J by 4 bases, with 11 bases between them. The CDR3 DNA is TGCAGCTTCGGCAGAGGCACTGAAGCTTTCTTT. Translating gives CSFGRGTEAFF. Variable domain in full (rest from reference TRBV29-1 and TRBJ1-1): SAVISQKPSRDICQRGTSLTIQCQVDSQVTMMFWYRQQPGQSLTLIATANQGSEATYESGFVIDKFPISRPNLTFSTLTVSNMSPEDSSIYLCSFGRGTEAFFGQGTRLTVV.

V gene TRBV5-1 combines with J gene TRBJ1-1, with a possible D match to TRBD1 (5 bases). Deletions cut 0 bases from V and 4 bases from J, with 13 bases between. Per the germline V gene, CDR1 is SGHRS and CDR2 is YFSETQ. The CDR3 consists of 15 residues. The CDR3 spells CASSLVATQGTEAFF. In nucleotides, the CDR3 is TGCGCCAGCAGCTTGGTGGCAACCCAGGGCACTGAAGCTTTCTTT. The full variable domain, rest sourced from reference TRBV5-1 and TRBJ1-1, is KAGVTQTPRYLIKTRGQQVTLSCSPISGHRSVSWYQQTPGQGLQFLFEYFSETQRNKGNFPGRFSGRQFSNSRSEMNVSTLELGDSALYLCASSLVATQGTEAFFGQGTRLTVV.

CDR3: CASSQVREGSYEQYF. CDR3 DNA: TGCGCCAGCAGCCAAGTTCGGGAGGGCTCCTACGAGCAGTACTTC. The chain carries TRBV4-3 and TRBJ2-7, with 8 bases lining up with TRBD2. The CDR3 covers 15 residues. The germline CDR1 and CDR2 sequences are LGHNA and YSLEER. The V and J ends lost 1 base and 0 bases, in that order; junction bases with no gene match: 2.

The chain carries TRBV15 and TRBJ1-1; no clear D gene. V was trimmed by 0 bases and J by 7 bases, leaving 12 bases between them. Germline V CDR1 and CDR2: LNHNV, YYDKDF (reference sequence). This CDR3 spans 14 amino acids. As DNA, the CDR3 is TGTGCCACCAGCAGAGAGGGCCACATCGGTGAAGCTTTCTTT. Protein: CATSREGHIGEAFF.

CDR3 bases: TGTGCCAGCGTAGCGGGAGGAGGGGGAGCGCAGTATTTT. Translated: CASVAGGGGAQYF. The V and J genes are TRBV28 and TRBJ2-3; 10 positions agree with TRBD2. CDR3 length equals 13 residues. From germline, CDR1 is MDHEN and CDR2 SYDVKM. The ends lost 8 bases at V and 10 bases at J; junction bases unmatched: 9.

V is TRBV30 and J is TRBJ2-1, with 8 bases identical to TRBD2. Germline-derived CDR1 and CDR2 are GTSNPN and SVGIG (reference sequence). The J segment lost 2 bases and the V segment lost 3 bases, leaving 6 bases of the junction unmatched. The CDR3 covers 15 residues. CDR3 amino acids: CAWRTAGATYNEQFF. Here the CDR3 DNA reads TGTGCCTGGAGAACAGCGGGAGCGACCTACAATGAGCAGTTCTTC. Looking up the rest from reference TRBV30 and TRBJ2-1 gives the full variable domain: SQTIHQWPATLVQPVGSPLSLECTVEGTSNPNLYWYRQAAGRGLQLLFYSVGIGQISSEVPQNLSASRPQDRQFILSSKKLLLSDSGFYLCAWRTAGATYNEQFFGPGTRLTVL.

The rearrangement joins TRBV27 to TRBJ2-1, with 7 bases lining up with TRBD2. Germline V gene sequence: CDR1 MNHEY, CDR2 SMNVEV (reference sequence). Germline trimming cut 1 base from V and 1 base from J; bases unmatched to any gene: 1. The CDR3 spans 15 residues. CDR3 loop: CASSLWGGSYNEQFF. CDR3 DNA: TGTGCCAGCAGTTTATGGGGGGGATCCTACAATGAGCAGTTCTTC.

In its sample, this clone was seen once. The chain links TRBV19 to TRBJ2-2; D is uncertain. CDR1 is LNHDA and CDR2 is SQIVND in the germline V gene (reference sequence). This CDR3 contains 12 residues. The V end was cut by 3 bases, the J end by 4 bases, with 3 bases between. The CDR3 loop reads CASSIFTGELFF. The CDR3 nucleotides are TGTGCCAGTAGTATCTTCACCGGGGAGCTGTTTTTT.

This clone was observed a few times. Here the CDR3 reads CASSSRQFEAFF. CDR3 DNA sequence: TGTGCCAGCAGTTCCCGACAGTTTGAAGCTTTCTTT. V gene TRBV6-5 combines with J gene TRBJ1-1; weak D call: TRBD1 (5 bases). This CDR3 spans 12 amino acids. CDR1 is MNHEY, CDR2 SVGAGI, per germline. V lost 4 bases to trimming and J lost 7 bases, with 10 bases between them.

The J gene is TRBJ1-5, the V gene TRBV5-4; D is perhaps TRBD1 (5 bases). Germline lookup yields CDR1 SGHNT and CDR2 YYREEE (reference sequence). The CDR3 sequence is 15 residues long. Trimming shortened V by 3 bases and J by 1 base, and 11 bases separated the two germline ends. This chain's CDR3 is CASSSGGVSNQPQHF. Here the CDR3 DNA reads TGTGCCAGCAGCTCGGGGGGGGTCAGCAATCAGCCCCAGCATTTT.

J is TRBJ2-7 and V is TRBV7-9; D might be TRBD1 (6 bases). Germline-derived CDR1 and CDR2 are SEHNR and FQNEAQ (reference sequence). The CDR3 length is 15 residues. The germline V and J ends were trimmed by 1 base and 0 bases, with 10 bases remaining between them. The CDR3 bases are TGTGCCAGCAGCTTAGGGCAGGGGAGCTCCTACGAGCAGTACTTC. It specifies CASSLGQGSSYEQYF.

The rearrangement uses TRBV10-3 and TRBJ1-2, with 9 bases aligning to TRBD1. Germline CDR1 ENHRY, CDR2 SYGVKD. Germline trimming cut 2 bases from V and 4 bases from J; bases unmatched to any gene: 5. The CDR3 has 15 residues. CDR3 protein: CAISEPGQGIYGYTF. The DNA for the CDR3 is TGTGCCATCAGTGAGCCGGGACAGGGCATCTATGGCTACACCTTC.